The rows below give T cell receptor beta chains drawn from one sample of a study of cytomegalovirus exposure and HLA in healthy donors. TCRdb keeps only in-frame clones here, not all; method: immunoSEQ multiplex PCR. The data show fewer than 100,000 clones, approximately 91% seen once. The source material was PBMCs. The receptors were gathered from a man aged 25-45 years in good health and CMV-seronegative. The CDR3 runs from the conserved cysteine through the conserved F or W. A D gene is named only where the DNA matches it firmly. Size tells how often a clone was seen (once, few, many) or the class of an expanded clone, and some rows leave it out.

TRBV27	NA	TRBJ2-1	NA	CASSLGTPGGSYNEQFF	TGTGCCAGCAGTTTAGGGACCCCCGGGGGTTCCTACAATGAGCAGTTCTTC
TRBV7-9	NA	TRBJ1-1	TRBD1	CASSLTGESDAFF	TGTGCCAGCAGCTTAACAGGGGAATCAGACGCTTTCTTT
TRBV25-1	NA	TRBJ1-2	TRBD1	CASSQTGNYGYTF	TGTGCCAGCAGCCAGACAGGGAACTATGGCTACACCTTC
TRBV29-1	NA	TRBJ2-1	TRBD1	CSVIEGQGHYNEQFF	TGCAGCGTTATCGAAGGACAGGGCCACTACAATGAGCAGTTCTTC
TRBV5-1	once	TRBJ2-7	TRBD2	CASSLGGLAGGDEQYF	TGCGCCAGCAGCTTGGGAGGACTAGCGGGAGGGGACGAGCAGTACTTC
TRBV5-1	NA	TRBJ2-1	TRBD2	CASSPGTSGVRGQFF	TGCGCCAGCAGCCCTGGGACTAGCGGCGTTAGGGGGCAGTTCTTC
TRBV7-8	NA	TRBJ2-2	TRBD2	CASSYLWTSSTGELFF	TGTGCCAGCAGTTACCTCTGGACTAGCAGCACCGGGGAGCTGTTTTTT
TRBV6-6	NA	TRBJ1-6	TRBD1	CASSGGQTPNSPLHF	TGTGCCAGCAGTGGGGGACAGACTCCTAATTCACCCCTCCACTTT
TRBV28	NA	TRBJ2-5	NA	CASRLGGLETQYF	TGTGCCAGCAGACTAGGAGGGTTAGAGACCCAGTACTTC
TRBV18	NA	TRBJ1-4	TRBD1	CASSPRDSLNEKLFF	TGTGCCAGCTCACCAAGGGACAGTCTTAATGAAAAACTGTTTTTT
TRBV18	once	TRBJ2-2	NA	CASSPKVLETRNTGELFF	TGTGCCAGCTCACCTAAGGTTTTGGAGACCCGGAACACCGGGGAGCTGTTTTTT
TRBV21-1	NA	TRBJ2-7	NA	CASRSGRGTYEQYF	TGTGCCAGCAGGTCCGGCAGGGGGACGTACGAGCAGTACTTC
TRBV4-1	NA	TRBJ2-1	TRBD2	CASSQEASGSIHEQFF	TGCGCCAGCAGCCAAGAGGCTAGCGGGAGTATCCATGAGCAGTTCTTC
TRBV27	NA	TRBJ1-1	NA	CASSFRDTRKAFF	TGTGCCAGCAGTTTTCGGGACACAAGAAAAGCTTTCTTT
TRBV6-5	NA	TRBJ2-7	TRBD2	CASRTGTSVSYEQYF	TGTGCCAGCAGGACCGGGACTAGCGTCTCCTACGAGCAGTACTTC
TRBV6-6	once	TRBJ1-1	NA	CASRVVATEAFF	TGTGCCAGCCGGGTGGTGGCAACTGAAGCTTTCTTT
TRBV19	NA	TRBJ1-6	TRBD1	CASTLGQEFSPLHF	TGTGCCAGTACCCTGGGACAGGAGTTTTCACCCCTCCACTTT
TRBV2	NA	TRBJ1-1	NA	CASSEFHTDTEAFF	TGTGCCAGCAGTGAATTTCATACGGACACTGAAGCTTTCTTT
TRBV28	NA	TRBJ1-5	NA	CASSRQGRGNQPQHF	TGTGCCAGCAGTCGGCAGGGGCGCGGCAATCAGCCCCAGCATTTT
TRBV6-6	NA	TRBJ2-7	NA	CASSYPGWGVEQYF	TGTGCCAGCAGTTACCCAGGTTGGGGGGTCGAGCAGTACTTC
TRBV7-8	NA	TRBJ2-2	NA	CASSLVTATGTGELFF	TGTGCCAGCAGCTTAGTCACGGCCACGGGCACCGGGGAGCTGTTTTTT
TRBV2	few	TRBJ2-7	NA	CASIREGRYEQYF	TGTGCCAGCATTCGAGAGGGTCGGTACGAGCAGTACTTC
TRBV27	NA	TRBJ2-7	TRBD2	CAIGPGLGLDEQYF	TGTGCCATCGGACCGGGACTAGGGCTGGATGAGCAGTACTTC
TRBV11-2	NA	TRBJ2-7	TRBD2	CASSHSGRGGYEQYF	TGTGCCAGCAGCCATAGTGGGAGGGGCGGTTACGAGCAGTACTTC
TRBV7-9	NA	TRBJ1-2	NA	CASSLGRDYTF	TGTGCCAGCAGCTTAGGACGGGACTACACCTTC
TRBV7-9	once	TRBJ1-5	TRBD1	CASSTQGNQPQHF	TGTGCCAGCAGCACACAGGGGAATCAGCCCCAGCATTTT
TRBV25-1	NA	TRBJ2-5	TRBD2	CASSDAGKVAGNQETQYF	TGTGCCAGCAGTGACGCTGGGAAAGTAGCGGGTAACCAAGAGACCCAGTACTTC
TRBV28	once	TRBJ2-7	NA	CASSPTPWGDYEQYF	TGTGCCAGCAGCCCAACCCCGTGGGGGGACTACGAGCAGTACTTC
TRBV2	NA	TRBJ1-1	NA	CASSEQTGGFNEAFF	TGTGCCAGCAGCGAACAGACAGGAGGATTTAATGAAGCTTTCTTT